This T cell receptor beta chain originates from a study of shared T cell receptors in the human thymus. CDR1 and CDR2 (germline): SNHLY, FYNNEI. The CDR3 sequence is 17 residues long. V trimming: 4 bases; J trimming: 1 base; junction bases outside the gene matches: 12. Libraries were prepared by immunoSEQ multiplex PCR; TCRdb keeps only in-frame clonotypes and omits some of them. The table records 550,000 to 800,000 clones, approximately 85% of them present only once. These data also featured in a second study, about human thymus T cells.

The clonotype was recovered from a girl under three years old with a congenital heart defect. The sequenced sample consisted of thymocytes. This chain uses TRBV2 with TRBJ2-7; TRBD1 matches at 8 bases. The DNA for the CDR3 is TGTGCCAGCAGTGGCACTCGGACAGGGAAAGGGTCCTACGAGCAGTACTTC. Translating it yields CASSGTRTGKGSYEQYF.